The clone carrying this TCR beta chain showed up just a few times. The sample belongs to a study of TIL therapy for anti-PD-1-resistant metastatic lung cancer. Study overall: Half of patients were current or former smokers. Tumors carried a median roughly 1.5 non-synonymous mutations per megabase.

Sequencing used immunoSEQ v3. Sequencing depth was 1.9 million or so read pairs for survey level, roughly 4.5-6 million for deep. Profiled with immunoSEQ multiplex PCR; TCRdb holds only in-frame clones, not every one. The sample carries some 43,000 clones, 70% to 85% recorded once. The CDR3 is 13 amino acids. Trimming took off 5 bases at V and 4 bases at J, with 12 bases between the two ends. Per germline, CDR1 SGHAT and CDR2 FQNNGV. The time point here: pre-treatment sample, taken before nivolumab and TIL therapy. Patients were adults with stage 4 NSCLC. The sample in question was blood, obtained at baseline. The TCR sequence derives from a man between 65 and 80 years old with non-small cell lung cancer. The chain carries TRBV11-2 and TRBJ2-7; D might be TRBD1 (5 bases). CDR3 sequence (DNA): TGTGCCAGCAGCCAGTCCAGGGTGTACGAGCAGTACTTC. Translated: CASSQSRVYEQYF.